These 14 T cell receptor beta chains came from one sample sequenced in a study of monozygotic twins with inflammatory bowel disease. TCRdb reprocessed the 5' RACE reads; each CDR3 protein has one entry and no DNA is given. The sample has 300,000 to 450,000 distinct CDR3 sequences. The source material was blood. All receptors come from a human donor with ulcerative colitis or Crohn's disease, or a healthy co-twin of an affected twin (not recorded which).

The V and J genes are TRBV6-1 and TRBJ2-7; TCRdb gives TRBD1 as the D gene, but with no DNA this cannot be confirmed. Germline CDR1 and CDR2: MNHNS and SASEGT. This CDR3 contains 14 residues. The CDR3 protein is CASSEQGQTYEQYF.

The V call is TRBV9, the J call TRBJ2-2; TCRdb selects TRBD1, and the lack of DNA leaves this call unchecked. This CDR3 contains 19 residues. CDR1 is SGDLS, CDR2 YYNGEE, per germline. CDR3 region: CASSVGTGSKRANTGELFF.

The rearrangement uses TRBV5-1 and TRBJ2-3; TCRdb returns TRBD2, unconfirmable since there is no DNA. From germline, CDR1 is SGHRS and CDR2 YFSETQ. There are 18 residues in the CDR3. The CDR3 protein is CASSLDHTSGVLTDTQYF.

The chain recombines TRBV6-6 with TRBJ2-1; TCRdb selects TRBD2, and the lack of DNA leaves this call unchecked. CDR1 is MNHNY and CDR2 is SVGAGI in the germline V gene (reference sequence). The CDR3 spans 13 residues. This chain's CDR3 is CASSYLLGGVQFF.

The CDR3 region is CASSPPMTDTQYF. The chain links TRBV18 to TRBJ2-3. The CDR3 extends over 13 amino acids. Germline CDR1 and CDR2: KGHSH and LQKENI.

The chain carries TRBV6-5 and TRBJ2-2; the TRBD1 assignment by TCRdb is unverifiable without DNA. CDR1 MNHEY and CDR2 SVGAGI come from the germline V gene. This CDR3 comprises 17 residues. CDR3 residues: CASSYSPFAGADGELFF.

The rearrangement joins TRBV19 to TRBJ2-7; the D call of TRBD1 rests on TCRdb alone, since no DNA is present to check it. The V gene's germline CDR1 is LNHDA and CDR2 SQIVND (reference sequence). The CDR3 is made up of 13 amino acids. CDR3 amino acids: CASRTGTASEQYF.

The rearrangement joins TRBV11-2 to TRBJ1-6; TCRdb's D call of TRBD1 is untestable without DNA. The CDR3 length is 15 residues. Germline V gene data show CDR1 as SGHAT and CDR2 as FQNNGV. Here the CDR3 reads CASSWTGTTNSPLHF.

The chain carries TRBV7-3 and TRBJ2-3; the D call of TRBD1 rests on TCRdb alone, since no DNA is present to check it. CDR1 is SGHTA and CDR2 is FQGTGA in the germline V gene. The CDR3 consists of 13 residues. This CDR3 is CASSSTGGDTQYF.

CDR3 sequence: CASSRDGFSSRPDTQYF. The chain employs TRBV18 and TRBJ2-3; TCRdb selects TRBD2, and the lack of DNA leaves this call unchecked. There are 17 residues in the CDR3. CDR1 is KGHSH and CDR2 is LQKENI in the germline V gene. The full variable domain, in which reference TRBV18 and TRBJ2-3 provide the parts outside the CDR3, is NAGVMQNPRHLVRRRGQEARLRCSPMKGHSHVYWYRQLPEEGLKFMVYLQKENIIDESGMPKERFSAEFPKEGPSILRIQQVVRGDSAAYFCASSRDGFSSRPDTQYFGPGTRLTVL.

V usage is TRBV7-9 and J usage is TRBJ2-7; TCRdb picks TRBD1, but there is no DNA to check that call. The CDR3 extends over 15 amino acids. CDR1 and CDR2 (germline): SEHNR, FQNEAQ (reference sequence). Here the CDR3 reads CASSPVDRVRYEQYF.

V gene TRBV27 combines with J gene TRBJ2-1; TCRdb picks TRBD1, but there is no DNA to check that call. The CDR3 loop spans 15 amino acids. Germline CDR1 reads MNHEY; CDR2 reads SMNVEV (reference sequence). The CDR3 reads CASSLGDRVHNEQFF.

The CDR3 sequence: CASSPRTDSYEQYF. This chain connects TRBV7-2 to TRBJ2-7; without DNA, the TCRdb call of TRBD1 cannot be checked. Germline V gene data show CDR1 as SGHTA and CDR2 as FQGNSA. This CDR3 region has 14 residues.

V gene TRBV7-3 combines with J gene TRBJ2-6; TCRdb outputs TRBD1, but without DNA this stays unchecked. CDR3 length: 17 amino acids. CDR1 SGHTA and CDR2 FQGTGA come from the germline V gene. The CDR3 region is CASSSRGRAPGANVLTF.